The rows below give T cell receptor beta chains drawn from one sample of a study of cytomegalovirus exposure and HLA in healthy donors. The repertoire was sequenced with immunoSEQ multiplex PCR; TCRdb's copy has only in-frame clones and lacks some. The table lists about 140,000 clones, 65% to 90% of them singletons, with over 1% in the top ten. Sequencing input: PBMCs. The source of these receptors is a female donor in good health and CMV-seronegative. CDR3s include the opening cysteine and the closing phenylalanine or tryptophan. Each record gives: D gene, V gene, J gene, clone size, CDR3 protein, CDR3 DNA. D genes are given only for firm matches. Clone size is given for some rows only: seen once, a few or many times, or a class if the clone is expanded.

>NA|TRBV2|TRBJ2-7|NA
CASSTNRDYEQYF
TGTGCCAGCAGTACGAACAGGGACTACGAGCAGTACTTC
>TRBD2|TRBV4-2|TRBJ2-6|once
CASSQEVPSGRASLISGANVLTF
TGTGCCAGCAGCCAAGAGGTCCCTAGCGGGAGGGCCTCGCTAATCTCTGGGGCCAACGTCCTGACTTTC
>TRBD2|TRBV11-3|TRBJ2-3|few
CASSPRLADTQYF
TGTGCCAGCAGCCCCCGACTAGCGGATACGCAGTATTTT
>TRBD1|TRBV11-1|TRBJ2-5|NA
CASSSRFTGGQETQYF
TGTGCCAGCAGCTCTCGATTCACAGGGGGTCAAGAGACCCAGTACTTC
>NA|TRBV2|TRBJ2-1|NA
CASFQGNEQFF
TGTGCCAGCTTCCAGGGTAATGAGCAGTTCTTC
>TRBD2|TRBV7-9|TRBJ2-3|NA
CASSPETSGTADTQYF
TGTGCCAGCAGCCCCGAGACTAGCGGGACCGCAGATACGCAGTATTTT
>NA|TRBV7-6|TRBJ1-5|few
CASSAGDTSNQPQHF
TGTGCCAGCAGCGCGGGAGACACTAGCAATCAGCCCCAGCATTTT
>NA|TRBV30|TRBJ1-2|NA
CAWSVGDSYGYTF
TGTGCCTGGTCTGTCGGTGACAGCTATGGCTACACCTTC
>NA|TRBV5-6|TRBJ2-1|NA
CASSSKFYNEQFF
TGTGCCAGCAGCTCTAAGTTCTACAATGAGCAGTTCTTC
>NA|TRBV25-1|TRBJ1-4|NA
CASSDGRGGGEKLFF
TGTGCCAGCAGTGATGGCAGGGGCGGAGGTGAAAAACTGTTTTTT
>TRBD2|TRBV25-1|TRBJ2-2|once
CASSSGGGEKNTGELFF
TGTGCCAGCAGCAGCGGGGGGGGAGAAAAAAACACCGGGGAGCTGTTTTTT
>TRBD1|TRBV6-5|TRBJ2-7|NA
CASSYSTGGLYEQYF
TGTGCCAGCAGTTACTCAACAGGGGGGCTGTACGAGCAGTACTTC
>TRBD1|TRBV6-7|TRBJ2-7|NA
CASIGTGASYEQYF
TGTGCCAGCATAGGGACAGGGGCCTCCTACGAGCAGTACTTC
>TRBD1|TRBV18|TRBJ2-7|NA
CASSLRQGYEQYF
TGTGCCAGCTCACTGCGACAGGGCTACGAGCAGTACTTC
>NA|TRBV5-1|TRBJ1-2|NA
CASSLGGAGDYGYTF
TGCGCCAGCAGCTTGGGCGGTGCAGGGGACTATGGCTACACCTTC
>TRBD1|TRBV30|TRBJ2-2|NA
CAWGDGTGSPGELFF
TGTGCCTGGGGCGACGGGACAGGTTCACCCGGGGAGCTGTTTTTT
>NA|TRBV2|TRBJ1-1|NA
CASTPGQFEAFF
TGTGCCAGCACTCCCGGACAGTTTGAAGCTTTCTTT
>NA|TRBV18|TRBJ1-1|NA
CASSPVPDTEAFF
TGTGCCAGCTCACCAGTCCCGGACACTGAAGCTTTCTTT
>NA|TRBV7-2|TRBJ2-7|NA
CASSLGAGTGSEQYF
TGTGCCAGCAGCTTAGGGGCAGGGACTGGATCCGAGCAGTACTTC
>NA|TRBV7-4|TRBJ1-2|NA
CASSLDRQKRRYGYTF
TGTGCCAGCAGCTTAGATAGACAGAAGAGACGATATGGCTACACCTTC
>TRBD1|TRBV15|TRBJ2-1|once
CATSEDRGYNEQFF
TGTGCCACCAGCGAAGACAGGGGCTACAATGAGCAGTTCTTC
>NA|TRBV28|TRBJ1-3|once
CASTVGGTGNTIYF
TGTGCCAGCACCGTGGGGGGAACTGGAAACACCATATATTTT
>NA|TRBV28|TRBJ2-7|NA
CASSLWAFSYEQYF
TGTGCCAGCAGTTTATGGGCCTTCAGCTACGAGCAGTACTTC
>TRBD2|TRBV29-1|TRBJ2-7|NA
CSVEDSREDSYEQYF
TGCAGCGTTGAAGACTCCCGGGAGGATTCCTACGAGCAGTACTTC
>NA|TRBV13|TRBJ2-3|NA
CASSSHRGSTDTQYF
TGTGCCAGCAGCTCCCACCGAGGTTCGACAGATACGCAGTATTTT
>NA|TRBV2|TRBJ1-1|once
CASSVGREAFF
TGTGCCAGCAGTGTGGGCAGGGAAGCTTTCTTT
>NA|TRBV29-1|TRBJ1-1|NA
CSVEDGGAWNTEAFF
TGCAGCGTTGAAGATGGCGGAGCATGGAACACTGAAGCTTTCTTT
>TRBD1|TRBV25-1|TRBJ2-5|NA
CASSEWVDRSQETQYF
TGTGCCAGCAGTGAATGGGTGGACAGGAGTCAAGAGACCCAGTACTTC
>NA|TRBV6-1|TRBJ1-5|NA
CASNRGNQPQHF
TGTGCCAGTAACAGGGGCAATCAGCCCCAGCATTTT
>TRBD2|TRBV6-5|TRBJ2-1|NA
CASSPGLAVYNEQFF
TGTGCCAGCAGTCCGGGACTAGCGGTATACAATGAGCAGTTCTTC
>NA|TRBV6-1|TRBJ1-4|few
CASSMGPNGEKLFF
TGTGCCAGCAGTATGGGGCCTAATGGTGAAAAACTGTTTTTT
>NA|TRBV9|TRBJ1-1|NA
CASSVPGDTTEAFF
TGTGCCAGCAGCGTCCCAGGGGACACGACTGAAGCTTTCTTT
>NA|TRBV4-2|TRBJ2-3|NA
CASSPRPQDYTDTQYF
TGTGCCAGCAGCCCCCGACCCCAGGACTACACAGATACGCAGTATTTT
>TRBD1|TRBV28|TRBJ1-2|once
CASSLRDRSNYGYTF
TGTGCCAGCAGTCTCCGGGACAGGTCAAACTATGGCTACACCTTC
>NA|TRBV5-6|TRBJ2-7|NA
CASSRIPYEQYF
TGTGCCAGCAGTCGTATCCCCTACGAGCAGTACTTC
>NA|TRBV5-1|TRBJ1-1|NA
CASSNQGNTEAFF
TGCGCCAGCAGCAACCAGGGGAACACTGAAGCTTTCTTT
>TRBD2|TRBV5-1|TRBJ2-3|NA
CASSLTSGRVDTQYF
TGCGCCAGCAGCTTGACTAGCGGGAGAGTAGATACGCAGTATTTT
>NA|TRBV2|TRBJ2-6|NA
CASSPEGSGANVLTF
TGTGCCAGCAGTCCGGAGGGTTCTGGGGCCAACGTCCTGACTTTC
>NA|TRBV27|TRBJ1-2|NA
CATSRAGYGYTF
TGTGCCACCTCCAGGGCAGGGTATGGCTACACCTTC
>TRBD1|TRBV7-7|TRBJ2-3|NA
CASSLGQGAKNREDTQYF
TGTGCTAGCAGCTTAGGACAGGGGGCCAAGAATAGGGAAGATACGCAGTATTTT
>TRBD1|TRBV28|TRBJ2-5|NA
CASTDRGIGETQYF
TGTGCCAGCACGGACAGGGGGATAGGGGAGACCCAGTACTTC
>TRBD2|TRBV9|TRBJ2-5|NA
CASSERGTSGSETQYF
TGTGCCAGCAGCGAGAGAGGGACTAGCGGGAGTGAGACCCAGTACTTC
>NA|TRBV2|TRBJ2-2|once
CASIAGTNTGELFF
TGTGCCAGCATTGCAGGGACGAACACCGGGGAGCTGTTTTTT
>TRBD1|TRBV7-2|TRBJ2-5|NA
CASSLGDRGSQETQYF
TGTGCCAGCAGCTTAGGGGACAGGGGGTCCCAAGAGACCCAGTACTTC
>TRBD1|TRBV19|TRBJ1-2|NA
CASSTGGQTNYGYTF
TGTGCCAGTAGTACAGGGGGACAGACTAACTATGGCTACACCTTC
>NA|TRBV28|TRBJ1-2|NA
CASNFPLYGYTF
TGTGCCAGCAACTTCCCCCTCTATGGCTACACCTTC
>NA|TRBV7-6|TRBJ1-5|few
CASSPERGGYSNQPQHF
TGTGCCAGCAGCCCAGAGCGGGGCGGGTATAGCAATCAGCCCCAGCATTTT
>TRBD1|TRBV6-6|TRBJ2-5|NA
CASSYSRGGQETQYF
TGTGCCAGCAGTTACAGCAGAGGGGGCCAGGAGACCCAGTACTTC
>TRBD1|TRBV7-9|TRBJ2-3|NA
CASSPGDRFNTDTQYF
TGTGCCAGCAGCCCTGGGGACAGGTTCAACACAGATACGCAGTATTTT
>TRBD2|TRBV18|TRBJ2-7|NA
CASSPSISGAYEQYF
TGTGCCAGCTCACCCTCTATTAGCGGGGCCTACGAGCAGTACTTC
>TRBD1|TRBV19|TRBJ1-4|NA
CASSIQGADNEKLFF
TGTGCCAGTAGTATACAGGGGGCCGATAATGAAAAACTGTTTTTT
>TRBD1|TRBV6-5|TRBJ2-5|NA
CASSYKGATQYF
TGTGCCAGCAGTTACAAGGGGGCTACCCAGTACTTC
>TRBD1|TRBV5-4|TRBJ2-1|NA
CASSTRPDRASYNEQFF
TGTGCCAGCAGCACACGACCGGACAGGGCCTCCTACAATGAGCAGTTCTTC
>TRBD2|TRBV7-9|TRBJ2-3|NA
CASSRTSGSTDTQYF
TGTGCCAGCAGCCGTACTAGCGGTAGCACAGATACGCAGTATTTT
>NA|TRBV1|TRBJ2-5|NA
CTSSPRTDNLQETQYF
TGCACCAGCAGCCCACGAACGGACAACCTCCAAGAGACCCAGTACTTC